These T cell receptor beta chains were read from a single sample in a study of shared clonotypes between healthy human individuals. Clones were sequenced by immunoSEQ multiplex PCR, and TCRdb holds only the in-frame ones, with some missing. This table has 760,000 or so clones, approximately 96% appearing once. Sequencing was carried out using naive CD8+ T cells sorted from blood. These receptors all stem from a man aged 30 to 45 in good health. Both conserved end residues are part of each CDR3. The order of the fields is J gene, clone size, V gene, D gene, CDR3 DNA, CDR3 protein. D genes are given only for firm matches. Expanded clones get a size class; other rows say once, few or many, or leave the size out.

j_call: TRBJ2-1
clone_size: .
v_call: TRBV6-6
d_call: .
cdr3_nt: TGTGCCAGCAGCCGGGACTTTAGCTCCTACAATGAGCAGTTCTTC
cdr3_aa: CASSRDFSSYNEQFF

j_call: TRBJ1-1
clone_size: .
v_call: TRBV30
d_call: .
cdr3_nt: TGTGCCTGGACCCAAATCGGGAACACTGAAGCTTTCTTT
cdr3_aa: CAWTQIGNTEAFF

j_call: TRBJ1-2
clone_size: .
v_call: TRBV28
d_call: TRBD1
cdr3_nt: TGTGCCAGCAGTTTATTAAGGACAGGGGATGACTATGGCTACACCTTC
cdr3_aa: CASSLLRTGDDYGYTF

j_call: TRBJ2-5
clone_size: once
v_call: TRBV29-1
d_call: TRBD2
cdr3_nt: TGCAGCGCCGAACGACTAGCGGGAAGGGTACAAGAGACCCAGTACTTC
cdr3_aa: CSAERLAGRVQETQYF

j_call: TRBJ2-1
clone_size: .
v_call: TRBV11-2
d_call: .
cdr3_nt: TGTGCCAGCGGGGGGTACAGGGCCCGCTCCTACAATGAGCAGTTCTTC
cdr3_aa: CASGGYRARSYNEQFF

j_call: TRBJ2-1
clone_size: once
v_call: TRBV4-1
d_call: .
cdr3_nt: TGCGCCAGCAGCCAAGATCGGGACTCGGGCGATGAGCAGTTCTTC
cdr3_aa: CASSQDRDSGDEQFF

j_call: TRBJ1-2
clone_size: .
v_call: TRBV4-1
d_call: .
cdr3_nt: TGCGCCAGCAGCCAACCCATGGGGGGTGGCTACACCTTC
cdr3_aa: CASSQPMGGGYTF

j_call: TRBJ1-1
clone_size: .
v_call: TRBV4-2
d_call: .
cdr3_nt: TGTGCCAGCAGCCAGGAAGACGGGATGAACACTGAAGCTTTCTTT
cdr3_aa: CASSQEDGMNTEAFF

j_call: TRBJ1-2
clone_size: .
v_call: TRBV27
d_call: TRBD1
cdr3_nt: TGTGCCAGCAGAAGGGACAGAACTAACTATGGCTACACCTTC
cdr3_aa: CASRRDRTNYGYTF

j_call: TRBJ2-2
clone_size: .
v_call: TRBV4-1
d_call: TRBD2
cdr3_nt: TGCGCCAGCAGCCAGGGGGGGATGAACACCGGGGAGCTGTTTTTT
cdr3_aa: CASSQGGMNTGELFF

j_call: TRBJ1-2
clone_size: .
v_call: TRBV6-5
d_call: .
cdr3_nt: TGTGCCAGCAGCCTCCGGGAGATTAACTATGGCTACACCTTC
cdr3_aa: CASSLREINYGYTF